The clone carrying this TCR beta chain was found a few times. With TRAV- and TRBV-specific primers, first-strand cDNA was made, covering the alpha and beta chains. TCR amplification involved about 19 PCR cycles with a constant-region primer and V-primer adapter. TCRdb processed the reads anew with MiXCR; each CDR3 protein has one entry. This table holds 80,000 to 95,000 distinct CDR3 sequences, roughly 9% found once. Noted time point: before trial treatment. This CDR3 has 14 amino acids. Germline-derived CDR1 and CDR2 are SGHVS and FQNEAQ. The trim removed 7 bases at V and 2 bases at J, leaving 6 bases unmatched. The data originate from a study of low-dose radiotherapy and immunotherapy resistance in tumors.

The chain links TRBV7-8 to TRBJ2-3, with 7 positions matching TRBD1. Sequenced here: PBMCs, sampled before treatment. The sequence derives from a male donor with prostate cancer. As DNA, the CDR3 is TGTGCCAGCATCAGGACAGGAGTCACAGATACGCAGTATTTT. It translates to CASIRTGVTDTQYF.